This is a list of T cell receptor beta chains from one sample in a study of response to subunit inactivated influenza vaccine. One entry per CDR3 protein results from TCRdb running MiXCR on the RT-PCR reads. The data show 150,000 to 200,000 distinct CDR3 sequences, about 12% seen once. These data were also filed under a second study, of T cells expressing NK-cell markers.

The specimen comprised CD8+ T cells sorted from PBMCs, sampled 11 to 12 days after vaccination. The receptors derive from a man in his fifties or sixties who received an inactivated influenza vaccine. Each CDR3 is given with its conserved first and last residue. D genes are given only for firm matches. Clone size, where shown, is once, few, many, or a class for clones that have expanded.

>TRBJ2-1|TRBD2|TRBV6-5|few
CASSYSGRIDEQFF
TGTGCCAGCAGTTATAGCGGGAGGATAGATGAGCAGTTCTTC
>TRBJ2-7|-|TRBV15|few
CATSSLYNQRDEQYF
TGTGCCACCAGCTCTTTATACAACCAGCGGGACGAGCAGTACTTC
>TRBJ2-2|TRBD2|TRBV7-9|many
CASSLGLAGKSGELFF
TGTGCCAGCAGTCTAGGACTAGCGGGAAAGTCCGGGGAGCTGTTTTTT
>TRBJ2-3|-|TRBV6-2/TRBV6-3|-
CASSYRTGKEPTDTQYF
TGTGCCAGCAGTTACCGTACAGGGAAGGAGCCCACAGATACGCAGTATTTT
>TRBJ2-7|-|TRBV7-6|few
CASSLEGGLVEPYEQYF
TGTGCCAGCAGCTTAGAGGGGGGTCTGGTGGAGCCCTACGAGCAGTACTTC
>TRBJ2-1|-|TRBV9|few
CASSGTPREQFF
TGTGCCAGCAGCGGAACCCCCCGTGAGCAGTTCTTC
>TRBJ1-5|-|TRBV20-1|many
CSARDGLYNQPQHF
TGCAGTGCTAGAGACGGACTTTACAATCAGCCCCAGCATTTT
>TRBJ1-1|-|TRBV15|-
CATSRDRGVRTEAFF
TGTGCCACCAGCAGAGATCGGGGGGTTCGGACTGAAGCTTTCTTT
>TRBJ2-7|TRBD2|TRBV20-1|few
CSAQPRDYLYEQYF
TGCAGTGCCCAGCCGCGGGACTACCTCTACGAGCAGTACTTC
>TRBJ2-7|-|TRBV19|-
CASSIDSGPPNEQYF
TGTGCCAGTAGTATAGATTCCGGGCCTCCAAACGAGCAGTACTTC
>TRBJ2-5|-|TRBV7-6|many
CASSSIGGPETQYF
TGTGCCAGCAGCAGTATAGGGGGGCCGGAGACCCAGTACTTC
>TRBJ2-5|-|TRBV28|few
CASSLRGAGETQYF
TGTGCCAGCAGTTTACGGGGGGCCGGTGAGACCCAGTACTTC
>TRBJ2-1|-|TRBV20-1|-
CSAQPVGREGSYNEQFF
TGCAGTGCTCAACCGGTTGGGCGGGAAGGCTCTTACAATGAGCAGTTCTTC
>TRBJ2-1|TRBD2|TRBV2|once
CASSGLREPNSYNEQFF
TGTGCCAGCAGTGGGTTGCGGGAGCCTAACTCCTACAATGAGCAGTTCTTC
>TRBJ2-7|TRBD2|TRBV20-1|few
CSARVGGGYEQYF
TGCAGTGCTAGAGTAGGCGGGGGCTACGAGCAGTACTTC
>TRBJ2-3|-|TRBV7-9|few
CASSLGYGGPTDTQYF
TGTGCCAGCAGCTTAGGATACGGGGGGCCCACAGATACGCAGTATTTT
>TRBJ1-3|-|TRBV4-3|few
CASSQERTPSGNTIYF
TGCGCCAGCAGCCAAGAGCGGACACCCTCTGGAAACACCATATATTTT
>TRBJ2-5|-|TRBV28|-
CASSALQETQYF
TGTGCCAGCAGTGCCCTTCAAGAGACCCAGTACTTC
>TRBJ1-6|-|TRBV7-8|-
CASSSEDRAPNSPLHF
TGTGCCAGCAGCTCAGAGGACCGGGCCCCTAATTCACCCCTCCACTTT
>TRBJ2-1|TRBD2|TRBV19|-
CASSSGGLDEQFF
TGTGCCAGTTCTAGCGGGGGGCTCGATGAGCAGTTCTTC
>TRBJ2-7|TRBD1|TRBV28|-
CASSLQLTGTDFYEQYF
TGTGCCAGCAGTTTACAGCTTACCGGGACAGACTTCTACGAGCAGTACTTC
>TRBJ2-7|TRBD1|TRBV10-3|few
CAIRPNRDRGVEQYF
TGTGCCATCAGACCAAACCGGGACAGGGGCGTTGAGCAGTACTTC
>TRBJ2-7|-|TRBV5-5|few
CASTMGMTPYEQYF
TGTGCCAGCACCATGGGGATGACCCCCTACGAGCAGTACTTC
>TRBJ2-7|TRBD1|TRBV29-1|-
CSVAGGGPLLGYEQYF
TGCAGCGTGGCAGGGGGCGGCCCCCTTTTAGGCTACGAGCAGTACTTC
>TRBJ2-7|-|TRBV10-1|-
CASSETINSYEQYF
TGCGCCAGCAGTGAAACCATTAACTCCTACGAGCAGTACTTC
>TRBJ2-1|TRBD2|TRBV7-3|-
CASSAPEGLAGTNEQFF
TGTGCCAGCAGCGCTCCTGAGGGACTAGCGGGAACCAATGAGCAGTTCTTC